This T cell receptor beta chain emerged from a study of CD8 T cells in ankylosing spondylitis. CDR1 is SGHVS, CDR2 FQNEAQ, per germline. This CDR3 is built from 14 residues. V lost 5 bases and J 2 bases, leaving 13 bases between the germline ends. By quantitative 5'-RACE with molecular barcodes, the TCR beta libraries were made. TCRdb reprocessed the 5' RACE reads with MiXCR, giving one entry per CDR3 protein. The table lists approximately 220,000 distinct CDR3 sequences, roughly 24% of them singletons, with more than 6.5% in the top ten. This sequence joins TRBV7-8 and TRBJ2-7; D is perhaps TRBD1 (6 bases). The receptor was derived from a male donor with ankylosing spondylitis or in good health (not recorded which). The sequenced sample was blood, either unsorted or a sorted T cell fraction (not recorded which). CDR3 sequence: CASSQGTSTYEQYF. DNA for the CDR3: TGTGCCAGCAGCCAAGGGACATCCACCTACGAGCAGTACTTC.